This entry is about one TCR beta chain. Its antigen is undetermined. TCRdb keeps only in-frame clones here, not all; method: immunoSEQ multiplex PCR. The table includes around 450,000 clones, more than 75% detected once. This entry belongs to a study of Ad26.COV2.S vaccination and SARS-CoV-2 variants. The study's findings and limits: Across vaccine and placebo recipients, the breadth of non-spike TCRs was similar.

Trimming took off 3 bases at V and 0 bases at J, with 5 bases between the two ends. Germline assignment: CDR1 WNHNN and CDR2 SYGVQD (reference sequence). This CDR3 contains 13 residues. Treatment defined: about 20 received Ad26.COV2.S at low or high dose, single or two shots; 5 received placebo; per-sample allocation not given. At day 63 after the first vaccine or placebo injection, samples were drawn. The sequence derives from a person aged 18-60 years who received the Ad26.COV2.S COVID-19 vaccine or a placebo. Source: peripheral blood, taken in a trial of Ad26.COV2.S vaccine versus placebo. The chain links TRBV10-1 to TRBJ1-1; D ambiguous. The CDR3 region has the DNA TGCGCCAGCAGTGACAGGCTGAACACTGAAGCTTTCTTT. Translation: CASSDRLNTEAFF.